These T cell receptor beta chains were read from a single sample in a study of cytotoxic CD8 clonotypes in ibrutinib-treated CLL. Profiled with immunoSEQ multiplex PCR; TCRdb holds only in-frame clones, not every one. The sample carries under 300,000 clones, roughly 70% recorded once. Material: PBMCs, obtained after 24 months of ibrutinib treatment. These receptors were taken from a human donor with chronic lymphocytic leukemia. Each CDR3 is given with its conserved first and last residue. The D gene is left open where the match is weak. Clone size is not always given. Where it is, it says once, few, many or a class for expanded clones.

TRBJ2-5 | TRBV5-1 | . | . | TGCGCCAGCAGCTTTAGGGGAGAGACCCAGTACTTC | CASSFRGETQYF
TRBJ2-7 | TRBV19 | TRBD1 | . | TGTGCCAGTAGTATCCCGGGACAGTTCGACGAGCAGTACTTC | CASSIPGQFDEQYF
TRBJ1-5 | TRBV11-2 | . | few | TGTGCCAGCAGTCCCGGACTCCAGCAGGGGCCCCAGCATTTT | CASSPGLQQGPQHF
TRBJ2-1 | TRBV9 | TRBD2 | few | TGTGCCAGCAGCGGAAGCGGGAGGGCCTACAATGAGCAGTTCTTC | CASSGSGRAYNEQFF
TRBJ2-1 | TRBV30 | TRBD2 | . | TGTGCCTGGAGCGCCGGGACTAGCTACAATGAGCAGTTCTTC | CAWSAGTSYNEQFF
TRBJ2-7 | TRBV29-1 | . | . | TGCAGCGTTGAAACTGCCTACGAGCAGTACTTC | CSVETAYEQYF
TRBJ2-7 | TRBV5-4 | TRBD2 | few | TGTGCCAGCAGCTTGGGGACTAGCGGGAGAACCTACGAGCAGTACTTC | CASSLGTSGRTYEQYF
TRBJ2-4 | TRBV29-1 | . | . | TGCAGCGTTGAACAGGACGCCAAAAACATTCAGTACTTC | CSVEQDAKNIQYF
TRBJ2-2 | TRBV6-5 | . | few | TGTGCCAGCAGTTACGCTCTAGTGTTCGGGGAGCTGTTTTTT | CASSYALVFGELFF
TRBJ1-3 | TRBV30 | TRBD1 | . | TGTGCCTGGAGGGGACAGGGGTTAGGAAACACCATATATTTT | CAWRGQGLGNTIYF
TRBJ1-1 | TRBV25-1 | . | once | TGTGCCAGCAGTCTTCAGGGGTTCACTGAAGCTTTCTTT | CASSLQGFTEAFF
TRBJ2-1 | TRBV10-3 | . | few | TGTGCCAGCAGTTCAGGGAATGAGCAGTTCTTC | CASSSGNEQFF
TRBJ1-2 | TRBV10-3 | TRBD1 | . | TGTGCCATCAGGGGGGACAGGGGGAACTATGGCTACACCTTC | CAIRGDRGNYGYTF
TRBJ1-4 | TRBV6-6 | TRBD1 | . | TGTGCCAGCAGCCCCGTACAGGGGGCGGATGAAAAACTGTTTTTT | CASSPVQGADEKLFF
TRBJ2-3 | TRBV5-8 | TRBD2 | . | TGTGCCAGCAGCTATAGACTAGCGGGCACAGATACGCAGTATTTT | CASSYRLAGTDTQYF
TRBJ2-7 | TRBV6-5 | TRBD1 | once | TGTGCCAGCTTGGGGGACAGCGAGCAGTACTTC | CASLGDSEQYF
TRBJ2-7 | TRBV28 | . | . | TGTGCCAGCAGTTTCCGCAGCTCCTACGAGCAGTACTTC | CASSFRSSYEQYF
TRBJ2-7 | TRBV6-5 | TRBD2 | few | TGTGCCAGCAGTTACTCTTGGGGGGGCGAGCAGTACTTC | CASSYSWGGEQYF
TRBJ2-7 | TRBV4-1 | TRBD1 | few | TGCGCCAGCAGCTCTGACAGGGGATCCTACGAGCAGTACTTC | CASSSDRGSYEQYF
TRBJ2-1 | TRBV9 | TRBD2 | few | TGTGCCAGCAGCCCGCGACTAGCGGGAGGGAGTGAGCAGTTCTTC | CASSPRLAGGSEQFF
TRBJ2-3 | TRBV9 | . | . | TGTGCCAGCAGCGTAGAAACAGAGGGTACGCAGTATTTT | CASSVETEGTQYF
TRBJ1-2 | TRBV27 | . | . | TGTGCCAGCACCTCCCGACCTGGTGAGGGCTACACCTTC | CASTSRPGEGYTF
TRBJ2-3 | TRBV6-5 | . | . | TGTGCCAGCAGCGATAGACCGAGCACAGATACGCAGTATTTT | CASSDRPSTDTQYF
TRBJ2-7 | TRBV28 | TRBD1 | . | TGTGCCAGCAGATTCCCGGGACAGGGCGTTGGTCAGCAGTACTTC | CASRFPGQGVGQQYF
TRBJ2-2 | TRBV5-1 | TRBD1 | . | TGCGCCAGCAGCCAACGGGACAGGGGGAACACCGGGGAGCTGTTTTTT | CASSQRDRGNTGELFF
TRBJ1-1 | TRBV30 | . | . | TGTGCCTGGAGCCCGGACGCCGAATCTGAAGCTTTCTTT | CAWSPDAESEAFF
TRBJ2-1 | TRBV4-3 | . | . | TGCGCCAGCAGCCAAGGGATGGCAGGCTCCAATGAGCAGTTCTTC | CASSQGMAGSNEQFF
TRBJ2-7 | TRBV5-1 | TRBD1 | . | TGCGCCAGCAGCTCGCCCGGGACAGGGGGACGCGAGCAGTACTTC | CASSSPGTGGREQYF
TRBJ1-2 | TRBV7-2 | . | . | TGTGCCAGCAGCTTAGTGGGGGCTTATGGCTACACCTTC | CASSLVGAYGYTF
TRBJ2-1 | TRBV19 | TRBD2 | . | TGTGCCAGTAGTATCCCCATGGGCGGGAGTGATGAGCAGTTCTTC | CASSIPMGGSDEQFF
TRBJ2-1 | TRBV19 | . | . | TGTGCCAGCTCGGGGGGACAAACCGGAAGATACAATGAGCAGTTCTTC | CASSGGQTGRYNEQFF
TRBJ2-5 | TRBV7-9 | . | few | TGTGCCAGCAGCTTGGTACTAGGCTCGGAGACCCAGTACTTC | CASSLVLGSETQYF
TRBJ2-5 | TRBV4-3 | TRBD2 | . | TGCGCCAGCAGTCCCATGGGGACTAAACAAGAGACCCAGTACTTC | CASSPMGTKQETQYF
TRBJ2-3 | TRBV2 | TRBD2 | once | TGTGCCAGCAGTGCCGGACTAGCGGGAAACACAGATACGCAGTATTTT | CASSAGLAGNTDTQYF
TRBJ1-3 | TRBV2 | TRBD1 | . | TGTGCCAGCAGACAGGGGGCGACGGGAAACACCATATATTTT | CASRQGATGNTIYF
TRBJ2-7 | TRBV7-3 | . | . | TGTGCCAGCAGCTTGGGACCGCTGTACGAGCAGTACTTC | CASSLGPLYEQYF
TRBJ2-7 | TRBV30 | . | . | TGTGCCTGGAGTAGGCAATACGAGCAGTACTTC | CAWSRQYEQYF
TRBJ2-3 | TRBV27 | TRBD2 | . | TGTGCCAGCAGTTACATGAGAGGACTAGCGGGAGTTCCAGATACGCAGTATTTT | CASSYMRGLAGVPDTQYF
TRBJ2-3 | TRBV5-1 | . | once | TGCGCCAGCAGCCTGCCCCCCGGGACGGTTAGCACAGATACGCAGTATTTT | CASSLPPGTVSTDTQYF
TRBJ2-1 | TRBV15 | TRBD2 | . | TGTGCCACCAGCAAGGGACTAGCGGGTCGTTACAATGAGCAGTTCTTC | CATSKGLAGRYNEQFF
TRBJ2-3 | TRBV11-2 | TRBD2 | . | TGTGCCAGCAGCTCCCTGAGCGGGATCAGCACAGATACGCAGTATTTT | CASSSLSGISTDTQYF
TRBJ1-2 | TRBV2 | . | . | TGTGCCAGCCCGATGGAGGTACCCACCGTCGGCTACACCTTC | CASPMEVPTVGYTF
TRBJ2-5 | TRBV29-1 | TRBD2 | . | TGCAGCGCCACTAGCGGGAGTGAGACCCAGTACTTC | CSATSGSETQYF
TRBJ2-1 | TRBV27 | . | few | TGTGCCAGCCGCGCGGGTCGCTCCCAGGGTGAGCAGTTCTTC | CASRAGRSQGEQFF
TRBJ2-1 | TRBV27 | . | . | TGTGCCAGCAGTTCTCCCCCAAATAGGGAGTTCTTC | CASSSPPNREFF
TRBJ1-1 | TRBV28 | . | . | TGTGCCAGCAGTTTTATCGACTCCTACGAAGCTTTCTTT | CASSFIDSYEAFF
TRBJ2-7 | TRBV28 | . | . | TGTGCCAGCAGTTTCTATCAGGGCGAGCAGTACTTC | CASSFYQGEQYF